The 14 T cell receptor beta chains below all came from one sample that was sequenced in a study of cytomegalovirus exposure and HLA in healthy donors. Both 60 Vbeta primers and 13 Jbeta primers went into the PCR. Profiled with immunoSEQ multiplex PCR; TCRdb holds only in-frame clones, not every one. This table holds about 94,000 clones, 81% found once. The sample consisted of PBMCs. These receptors were collected from a human donor in good health.

V is TRBV19 and J is TRBJ1-5; D ambiguous. Germline V gene lookup returns CDR1 LNHDA and CDR2 SQIVND (reference sequence). V shed 2 bases and J shed 1 base, with 9 bases lying between them. The CDR3 is 15 amino acids. The CDR3 DNA reads TGTGCCAGTAGTATATCGGGGAGCAGCAATCAGCCCCAGCATTTT. This gives the protein CASSISGSSNQPQHF.

This clone was detected only a few times. The chain carries TRBV19 and TRBJ2-7; a possible D gene is TRBD2 (5 bases). This CDR3 contains 13 residues. The germline V gene has CDR1 LNHDA and CDR2 SQIVND (reference sequence). Trimming pared 3 bases from V and 3 bases from J, leaving 9 bases between. The DNA for the CDR3 is TGTGCCAGTAGTATTAACGGGAACTACGAGCAGTACTTC. Translation gives CASSINGNYEQYF.

The rearrangement joins TRBV14 to TRBJ2-3; 7 bases are shared with TRBD2. CDR1 and CDR2 from the germline V gene are SGHDN and FVKESK. The CDR3 has 15 amino acids. Trimming took 6 bases from V and 4 from J; bases not matched to a gene: 10. CDR3 amino acids: CASSSTGLPSDTQYF. CDR3 nucleotides: TGTGCCAGCAGTTCTACGGGACTACCGTCAGATACGCAGTATTTT. Drawing the rest from reference TRBV14 and TRBJ2-3, the complete variable domain is EAGVTQFPSHSVIEKGQTVTLRCDPISGHDNLYWYRRVMGKEIKFLLHFVKESKQDESGMPNNRFLAERTGGTYSTLKVQPAELEDSGVYFCASSSTGLPSDTQYFGPGTRLTVL.

This sequence joins TRBV29-1 and TRBJ2-2; TRBD1 agrees at 9 bases. The germline V gene has CDR1 SQVTM and CDR2 ANQGSEA. After removal of 7 bases from V and 7 bases from J, the junction contained 13 bases not matched to a gene. The CDR3 loop spans 15 amino acids. The CDR3 coding sequence is TGCAGCGGTGGACCGGGACAGGGATCCGTCGGGGAGCTGTTTTTT. This encodes CSGGPGQGSVGELFF.

This chain links TRBV6-5 with TRBJ2-7; the D gene is possibly TRBD2 (6 bases). Germline-derived CDR1 and CDR2 are MNHEY and SVGAGI. The V gene lost 6 bases and the J gene lost 2 bases, with 17 bases spanning the gap. The length of the CDR3 is 15 residues. This CDR3 reads CASRRYLAPTYEQYF. The CDR3 region has the DNA TGTGCCAGCAGGAGATATCTAGCGCCCACCTACGAGCAGTACTTC.

The chain recombines TRBV5-1 with TRBJ2-6; D gene ambiguous. Germline V gene sequence: CDR1 SGHRS, CDR2 YFSETQ. Trimming pared 3 bases from V and 1 base from J, leaving 5 bases between. CDR3 length equals 14 residues. CDR3 residues: CASSYRSGANVLTF. In nucleotides, the CDR3 is TGCGCCAGCAGCTACCGGTCTGGGGCCAACGTCCTGACTTTC.

The V gene is TRBV15, the J gene TRBJ2-5, with a weak D call TRBD2 (6 bases). CDR1 is LNHNV, CDR2 YYDKDF, per germline (reference sequence). Trimming stripped 0 bases from V and 4 bases from J, with 12 bases between. The CDR3 has 15 residues. The CDR3: CATSRDRGGGETQYF. For the CDR3, the DNA is TGTGCCACCAGCAGAGATCGGGGAGGAGGAGAGACCCAGTACTTC.

The V and J genes are TRBV4-3 and TRBJ1-3, with 7 positions matching TRBD1. Germline assignment: CDR1 LGHNA and CDR2 YSLEER. V gave up 4 bases and J gave up 0 bases; unmatched junction bases: 6. CDR3 length: 16 residues. CDR3 residues: CASSPPTGPSGNTIYF. As DNA, the CDR3 is TGCGCCAGCAGCCCCCCGACAGGGCCCTCTGGAAACACCATATATTTT.

The chain recombines TRBV6-1 with TRBJ1-6; perhaps TRBD1 as D (5 bases). Germline V gene sequence: CDR1 MNHNS, CDR2 SASEGT. The V and J ends lost 2 bases and 4 bases respectively, with 12 bases between them. The CDR3 consists of 16 residues. This CDR3 is CASSEQGWYYNSPLHF. In DNA, the CDR3 is TGTGCCAGCAGTGAACAGGGTTGGTATTATAATTCACCCCTCCACTTT.

This clone has only a few counts. The chain carries TRBV19 and TRBJ1-1; 10 bases fit TRBD1. The CDR3 sequence is 16 residues long. V dropped 5 bases and J dropped 5; count of bases not matched to a gene: 11. Germline CDR1 reads LNHDA; CDR2 reads SQIVND (reference sequence). CDR3 nucleotides: TGTGCCAGTAGTGTATCCGGGACAGGGGTAGAAACTGAAGCTTTCTTT. It is translated as CASSVSGTGVETEAFF.

This clone was counted between two and nine times. The rearrangement uses TRBV7-6 and TRBJ1-1, with 12 bases identical to TRBD1. Trimming removed 5 bases from V and 8 bases from J; junction bases left unmatched: 6. CDR3 length: 14 residues. In germline, CDR1 is SGHVS, CDR2 FNYEAQ. CDR3 region: CASSGGQGAREAFF. The CDR3 DNA reads TGTGCCAGCAGCGGGGGACAGGGGGCGCGGGAAGCTTTCTTT.

This clone was observed a few times. This chain links TRBV10-2 with TRBJ1-1; 9 bases align to TRBD1. Per germline, CDR1 WSHSY and CDR2 SAAADI. The CDR3 totals 15 residues. V gave up 2 bases and J gave up 4 bases; unmatched junction bases: 5. The CDR3 DNA reads TGCGCCAGCAGTGAGACAGGGGGCGAAGGCACTGAAGCTTTCTTT. Protein product: CASSETGGEGTEAFF.

The rearrangement links TRBV10-3 to TRBJ2-7, with a weak D call TRBD1 (5 bases). Trimming removed 10 bases at V and 3 bases at J, with 16 bases between. Germline V CDR1 and CDR2: ENHRY, SYGVKD. There are 13 residues in the CDR3. CDR3 region: CATWTIGRYEQYF. The CDR3 bases are TGTGCCACATGGACAATTGGACGCTACGAGCAGTACTTC.

A single count supports this clone. The chain has TRBV23-1 and TRBJ2-7, with TRBD1 as a possible D gene (5 bases). TRBV23-1 qualifies as an ORF whose function is uncertain. The CDR3 totals 19 residues. Trimming stripped 1 base from V and 3 bases from J, with 25 bases between. In nucleotides, the CDR3 is TGCGCCAGCAGTCAATTGCAGCCCAAAGATCACAGGATCCTCTACGAGCAGTACTTC. It specifies CASSQLQPKDHRILYEQYF.